This T cell receptor beta chain stems from a study of blood T cell repertoires in COVID-19. Study-wide context: COVID-19 samples from acute and convalescent phases originated in the United States, Italy and Spain. Sources were T cells, B-cell-depleted T cells, or PBMCs; the material itself was cDNA or gDNA.

This CDR3 has 15 amino acids. Trimming removed 0 bases at V and 6 bases at J, with 11 bases between. Germline CDR1 reads MNHNS; CDR2 reads SASEGT. Authors' processing steps: How many nucleated cells were present was estimated from reference gene primer amplification. Assay: immunoSEQ multiplex PCR; the TCRdb copy retains only in-frame clones and omits some. For V, J and clone size, that table is used; D and trimming come from the DNA. The sample carries 250,000 to 400,000 clones, 90% recorded once. What was sequenced was PBMCs or T cells enriched from blood (not recorded which). This sequence was found in a man aged 55 to 70 who had recovered from COVID-19. The V and J genes are TRBV6-1 and TRBJ1-4, with no clear D. The CDR3 coding sequence is TGTGCCAGCAGTGAAGCGTCCCCCGGTGATGAAAAACTGTTTTTT. This gives the protein CASSEASPGDEKLFF.